This T cell receptor beta chain was documented in a study of beta chain features in type 1 diabetes. Only a few counts were recorded for this clone. Every bit of the isolated RNA underwent reverse transcription, so sequencing read expressed TCRB transcripts. The protocol was immunoSEQ multiplex PCR, while the TCRdb copy is restricted to in-frame clones and leaves out a portion. The sample carries roughly 140,000 clones, roughly 8.1% recorded once. CDR1 and CDR2 (germline): SNHLY, FYNNEI. The CDR3 has 16 amino acids. Germline trimming cut 6 bases from V and 3 bases from J; bases unmatched to any gene: 5.

The TCR sequence derives from a young man in good health. V is TRBV2 and J is TRBJ2-3, with 14 bases that match TRBD2. The source material was central memory CD4+ T cells from blood. The CDR3 is CASRATSGRETDTQYF. CDR3 bases: TGTGCCAGCAGGGCGACTAGCGGGAGGGAAACAGATACGCAGTATTTT.